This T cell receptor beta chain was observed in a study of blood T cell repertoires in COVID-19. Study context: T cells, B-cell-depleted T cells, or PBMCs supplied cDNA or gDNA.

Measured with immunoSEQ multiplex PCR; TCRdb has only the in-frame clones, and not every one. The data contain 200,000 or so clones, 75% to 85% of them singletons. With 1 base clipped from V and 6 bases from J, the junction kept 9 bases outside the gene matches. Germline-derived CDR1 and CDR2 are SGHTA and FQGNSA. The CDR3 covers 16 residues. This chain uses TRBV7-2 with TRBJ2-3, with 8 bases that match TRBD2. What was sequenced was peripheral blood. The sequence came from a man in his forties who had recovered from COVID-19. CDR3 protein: CASSLVAGRPLDTQYF. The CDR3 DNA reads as TGTGCCAGCAGCTTAGTAGCGGGGCGCCCGTTGGATACGCAGTATTTT.